A selection of T cell receptor beta chains follows, all from one sample in a study of regulatory dendritic cells for organ transplantation. Sequenced by immunoSEQ multiplex PCR; TCRdb stores in-frame clones only, minus some. Of just under 30,000 clones listed, 60% to 80% were seen once; the top ten hold 2.2%. The sample taken for sequencing was memory CD4+ T cells from blood. These receptors were obtained from a human donor in good health. Both conserved end residues are trimmed from each CDR3. Clone size is shown for a subset of rows, as once, few, many or a class of expanded clone.

clone_size: -
v_call: TRBV19
j_call: TRBJ2-5
cdr3_aa: ASSSGTSEKETQY

clone_size: -
v_call: TRBV11-2
j_call: TRBJ2-7
cdr3_aa: ASSLDRYEQY

clone_size: -
v_call: TRBV30
j_call: TRBJ2-7
cdr3_aa: AFRSHPASSYEQY

clone_size: few
v_call: TRBV28
j_call: TRBJ1-1
cdr3_aa: ASSLSGGVFFGTEAF

clone_size: -
v_call: TRBV29-1
j_call: TRBJ2-7
cdr3_aa: SVLTPSYEQY

clone_size: once
v_call: TRBV7-2
j_call: TRBJ2-3
cdr3_aa: ASSPGRTDTQY

clone_size: -
v_call: TRBV10-3
j_call: TRBJ2-4
cdr3_aa: ATSLPGGGKNIQY

clone_size: -
v_call: TRBV30
j_call: TRBJ1-5
cdr3_aa: AWMGEADQPQH

clone_size: -
v_call: TRBV6-4
j_call: TRBJ2-2
cdr3_aa: ASSESSDFTGELF

clone_size: -
v_call: TRBV29-1
j_call: TRBJ2-7
cdr3_aa: SVLRTSGGQSSYEQY

clone_size: -
v_call: TRBV5-4
j_call: TRBJ1-1
cdr3_aa: ASSLDRRNTEAF

clone_size: -
v_call: TRBV27
j_call: TRBJ2-3
cdr3_aa: ASSDGGPTDTQY

clone_size: -
v_call: TRBV6-6
j_call: TRBJ1-4
cdr3_aa: ASSSWTGYEKLF

clone_size: -
v_call: TRBV6-5
j_call: TRBJ1-3
cdr3_aa: ASSNTARGNTIY

clone_size: -
v_call: TRBV2
j_call: TRBJ2-7
cdr3_aa: ASSERGRDEQY

clone_size: few
v_call: TRBV6-6
j_call: TRBJ2-3
cdr3_aa: ASSDNRELDTQY

clone_size: -
v_call: TRBV7-5
j_call: TRBJ1-6
cdr3_aa: ARSSYRGGLSPLH

clone_size: -
v_call: TRBV7-9
j_call: TRBJ2-1
cdr3_aa: ASSLGASSINEQF

clone_size: -
v_call: TRBV5-4
j_call: TRBJ1-2
cdr3_aa: ASSIPGRSSNYGYT

clone_size: -
v_call: TRBV9
j_call: TRBJ2-3
cdr3_aa: ASSVSGITDTQY

clone_size: -
v_call: TRBV4-1
j_call: TRBJ2-3
cdr3_aa: ASSQVLSAGGTDTQY

clone_size: -
v_call: TRBV7-2
j_call: TRBJ1-5
cdr3_aa: ASSLQGDQPQH

clone_size: -
v_call: TRBV30
j_call: TRBJ1-1
cdr3_aa: AWSVQQNTEAF

clone_size: -
v_call: TRBV4-1
j_call: TRBJ2-5
cdr3_aa: ASSQDPAETQY

clone_size: -
v_call: TRBV27
j_call: TRBJ2-5
cdr3_aa: ASSLYPKETQY

clone_size: -
v_call: TRBV7-9
j_call: -
cdr3_aa: ASSLGLFYEQY

clone_size: -
v_call: TRBV7-8
j_call: TRBJ2-3
cdr3_aa: ASSFGRRGADTQY

clone_size: -
v_call: TRBV7-3
j_call: TRBJ2-2
cdr3_aa: ASSQSGRNTGELF

clone_size: -
v_call: TRBV29-1
j_call: TRBJ2-7
cdr3_aa: SVGDSFFYEQY

clone_size: -
v_call: TRBV12-5
j_call: TRBJ2-7
cdr3_aa: ASGWGLGGGEQY

clone_size: -
v_call: TRBV23-1
j_call: TRBJ2-7
cdr3_aa: ASSPGQNYEQY

clone_size: -
v_call: TRBV4-2
j_call: TRBJ2-2
cdr3_aa: ASSQDLLGGASTGELF

clone_size: once
v_call: TRBV27
j_call: TRBJ2-1
cdr3_aa: ASSLSRGGRNEQF

clone_size: -
v_call: TRBV7-2
j_call: TRBJ2-5
cdr3_aa: ASRVAGPETQY

clone_size: -
v_call: TRBV27
j_call: TRBJ2-5
cdr3_aa: ASSERSLETQY

clone_size: -
v_call: TRBV2
j_call: TRBJ2-7
cdr3_aa: ASRGGLAGGYEQY

clone_size: -
v_call: TRBV9
j_call: TRBJ2-2
cdr3_aa: ASSVGHRDAGELF

clone_size: -
v_call: TRBV18
j_call: TRBJ2-7
cdr3_aa: ASSPLGTGSTSSLSSYEQY

clone_size: -
v_call: TRBV10-2
j_call: TRBJ2-5
cdr3_aa: ASIPPSAHQETQY

clone_size: -
v_call: TRBV12-1
j_call: TRBJ2-7
cdr3_aa: ASSFALSSYEQY

clone_size: few
v_call: TRBV28
j_call: TRBJ1-3
cdr3_aa: ASSLGGRHGGRDTIY

clone_size: medium-sized
v_call: TRBV7-9
j_call: TRBJ2-2
cdr3_aa: ASSLASTGELF

clone_size: few
v_call: TRBV7-9
j_call: TRBJ1-3
cdr3_aa: ASSPARVAGNTIY

clone_size: -
v_call: TRBV7-8
j_call: TRBJ2-4
cdr3_aa: ASSLSSTGGPGNIQY

clone_size: -
v_call: TRBV5-4
j_call: TRBJ2-5
cdr3_aa: ASSLGSRGETQY

clone_size: -
v_call: TRBV27
j_call: TRBJ2-7
cdr3_aa: ASSYRGDEQY

clone_size: -
v_call: TRBV19
j_call: TRBJ2-1
cdr3_aa: ASSPGGSYNEQF

clone_size: -
v_call: TRBV27
j_call: TRBJ2-7
cdr3_aa: ASRGGGSYEQY